The present TCR beta chain was sequenced within a study of blood T cell repertoires in COVID-19. Study details: COVID-19 samples collected from the United States, Italy and Spain covered acute and convalescent phases.

Study members were between roughly 18 and 100 years old and lived in fewer than 30 US regions. Participant reports of clinical history set cohort assignment. Per the authors' pipeline: Using reference gene primer amplification, nucleated cell counts were estimated. Data came from immunoSEQ multiplex PCR; TCRdb stores just in-frame clones and leaves some out. V, J and clone size reflect that table, while D and trimming were determined from the DNA. The data hold some 150,000 clones, with roughly four fifths observed a single time. Losses at the gene ends were 5 bases for V and 0 bases for J; bases not matched to a gene: 2. The CDR3 totals 15 residues. Germline CDR1 is SGHRS and CDR2 is YFSETQ.

Sequenced material: PBMCs or T cells enriched from blood (not recorded which). V usage is TRBV5-1 and J usage is TRBJ1-4; 9 positions agree with TRBD1. This TCR came from a woman under 30 who had been exposed to COVID-19. The CDR3 coding sequence is TGCGCCAGCAGACAGGGGGCTGCAACTAATGAAAAACTGTTTTTT. Amino acids: CASRQGAATNEKLFF.